This T cell receptor (beta chain) was obtained from a study of lung T cells in sarcoidosis with Löfgren's syndrome. Looking at the study overall: Repertoire analyses centered on Löfgren's syndrome patients.

TCRdb ran MiXCR on the reads and lists one entry per CDR3 protein. The table records about 63,000 distinct CDR3 sequences, 20% to 25% of them present only once. This clonotype was detected ten times or more. J lost 5 bases, V lost 3 bases, and 15 bases had no gene match. Germline assignment: CDR1 DFQATT and CDR2 SNEGSKA (reference sequence). The CDR3 is 17 amino acids. The origin of this receptor is a human donor with sarcoidosis (Löfgren's syndrome or another form), or a control subject (not recorded which). This sequence joins TRBV20-1 and TRBJ2-5; 10 nucleotides match TRBD2. The sample was CD4+ T cells from PBMCs. CDR3 sequence (DNA): TGCAGTGCTAGGCGCCGCCGAGCGGGAGGGCCGGGGGAGACCCAGTACTTC. The encoded protein is CSARRRRAGGPGETQYF.